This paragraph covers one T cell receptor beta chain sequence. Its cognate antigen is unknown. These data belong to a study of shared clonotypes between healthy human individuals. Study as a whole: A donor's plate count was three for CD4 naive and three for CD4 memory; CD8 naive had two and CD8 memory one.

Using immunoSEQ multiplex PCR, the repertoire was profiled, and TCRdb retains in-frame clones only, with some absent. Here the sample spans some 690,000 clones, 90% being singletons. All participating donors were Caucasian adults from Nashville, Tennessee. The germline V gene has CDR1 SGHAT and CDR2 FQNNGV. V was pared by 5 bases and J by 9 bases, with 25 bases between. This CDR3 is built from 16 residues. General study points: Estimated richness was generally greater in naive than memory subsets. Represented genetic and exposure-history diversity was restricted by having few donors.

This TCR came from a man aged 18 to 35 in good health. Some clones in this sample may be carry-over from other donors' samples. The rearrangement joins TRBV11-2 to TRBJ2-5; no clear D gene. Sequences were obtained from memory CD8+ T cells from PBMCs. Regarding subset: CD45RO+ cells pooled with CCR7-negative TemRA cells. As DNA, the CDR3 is TGTGCCAGCAGCACCTATGCATCACTACCCCCTAGTGCCCAGTACTTC. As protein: CASSTYASLPPSAQYF.